The following is a TCR beta chain sequence with its context. The target antigen is unknown. These data originate in a study of Graves' ophthalmopathy and Graves' hyperthyroidism. It was on clinical symptoms, serum thyroxine, TRAb, thyroid ultrasound and orbital computed tomography that diagnosis relied. Study outcomes and limitations: From stable hyperthyroidism, ophthalmopathy was separated by a 13-signature model with approximately 90% sensitivity and under 84% specificity. Appearing in blood as well were most expanded thyroid clonotypes above 0.001 frequency.

Beta-chain TCR CDR3 regions were amplified from RNA transcripts. A first-round RT-PCR used HTBI primers, followed by a second-round multiplex PCR. Each CDR3 protein gets one entry after TCRdb re-called the multiplex PCR reads with MiXCR. The table has almost 750,000 distinct CDR3 sequences, 40% seen once. The CDR3 is 17 residues long. V lost 11 bases, J lost 2 bases, and 16 bases stayed unmatched. Per germline, CDR1 KGHDR and CDR2 SFDVKD. This TCR derives from an adult man with Graves' ophthalmopathy. The source material was peripheral blood. The chain has TRBV24-1 and TRBJ1-5, with 8 bases matching TRBD1. DNA for the CDR3: TGTGCCAGCAGCGTTGTGACCGGACAGGGTCGCAATCAGCCCCAGCATTTT. Translating it yields CASSVVTGQGRNQPQHF.